A single T cell receptor beta chain is shown here with its context. What it recognizes is unknown. CDR1 and CDR2 (germline): LNHDA, SQIVND (reference sequence). This CDR3 region has 14 residues. Trimming removed 5 bases at V and 4 bases at J, with 14 bases between. It was with 60 Vbeta and 13 Jbeta primers that the PCR ran. The method was immunoSEQ multiplex PCR; TCRdb's version includes in-frame clones alone and lacks a portion of them. The repertoire shows 110,000 to 150,000 clones; the top ten hold about 2.5%. The sample comes from a study of cytomegalovirus exposure and HLA in healthy donors. Study summary: Some 85 million unique TCRs, all from HLA-typed donors, were included in an early release of the data.

Findings and caveats of the study: TCR sequences were mostly rare, though some public TCRs occurred in many donors. Further analysis, carried out later, found HLA-associated TCR beta chains more clonally expanded than equally common other chains.

Donors counted as nominally healthy when sampled, yet unrecorded immune exposures were likely. The chain employs TRBV19 and TRBJ1-1; D is perhaps TRBD1 (5 bases). The sequence was collected from a man aged 35-49 years in good health and CMV-seronegative. The sample taken for sequencing was PBMCs. The CDR3 spells CASSYNQGGTEAFF. The CDR3 nucleotides read TGTGCCAGTAGTTATAATCAGGGAGGCACTGAAGCTTTCTTT.